This T cell receptor (beta chain) derives from a study of CD8+ T cells in alopecia areata. Study at large: Treated patients received oral tofacitinib, 5 to 10 mg twice daily.

Of note for this clone: Its antigen is not identified.

The treatment was: oral pan-JAK inhibitor, 5-10 mg twice daily. Study findings and constraints: Sequencing of scalp samples also captures resident alphabeta T cells of normal skin.

cDNA reverse transcribed from extracted RNA served as the sequencing template. Method: immunoSEQ multiplex PCR; TCRdb's copy keeps in-frame clones and lacks some. The sample lists about 210,000 clones, over 60% occurring once. J lost 2 bases, V lost 2 bases, and 3 bases had no gene match. The V gene's germline CDR1 is SGHDT and CDR2 YYEEEE. The CDR3 runs 14 residues. V usage is TRBV5-6 and J usage is TRBJ2-5; 7 bases map to TRBD2. The TCR comes from a human donor with alopecia areata. This material consisted of CD4+ T cells sorted from blood, taken at week 4, from a patient treated with tofacitinib. CDR3 loop: CASSFSSGQETQYF. In DNA, the CDR3 is TGTGCCAGCAGCTTCTCTAGCGGACAAGAGACCCAGTACTTC.